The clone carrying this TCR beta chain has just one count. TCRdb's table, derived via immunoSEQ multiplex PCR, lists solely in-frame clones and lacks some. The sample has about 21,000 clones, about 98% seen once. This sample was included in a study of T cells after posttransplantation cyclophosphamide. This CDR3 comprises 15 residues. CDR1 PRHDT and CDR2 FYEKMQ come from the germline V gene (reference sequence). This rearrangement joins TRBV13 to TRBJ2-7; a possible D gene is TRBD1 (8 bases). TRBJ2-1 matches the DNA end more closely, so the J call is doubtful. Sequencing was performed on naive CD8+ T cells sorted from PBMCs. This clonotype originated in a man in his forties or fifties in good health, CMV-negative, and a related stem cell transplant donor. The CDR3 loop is CASSSPTTGGAKQFF. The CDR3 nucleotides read TGTGCCAGCAGCTCGCCTACCACAGGGGGGGCTAAGCAGTTCTTC.